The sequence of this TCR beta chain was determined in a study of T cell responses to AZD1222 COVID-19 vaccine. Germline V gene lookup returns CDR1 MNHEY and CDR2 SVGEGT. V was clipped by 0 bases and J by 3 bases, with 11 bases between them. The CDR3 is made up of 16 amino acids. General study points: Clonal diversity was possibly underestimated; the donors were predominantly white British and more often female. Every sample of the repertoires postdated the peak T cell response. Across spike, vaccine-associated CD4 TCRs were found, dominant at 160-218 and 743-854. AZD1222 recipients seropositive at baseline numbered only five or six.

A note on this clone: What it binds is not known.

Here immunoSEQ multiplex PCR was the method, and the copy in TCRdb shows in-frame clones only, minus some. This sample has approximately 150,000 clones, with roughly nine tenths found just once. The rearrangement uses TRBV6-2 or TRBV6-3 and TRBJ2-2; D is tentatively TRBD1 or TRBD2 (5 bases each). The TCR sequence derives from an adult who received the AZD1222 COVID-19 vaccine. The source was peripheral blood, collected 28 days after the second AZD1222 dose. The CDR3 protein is CASSYSWDPYTGELFF. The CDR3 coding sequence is TGTGCCAGCAGTTACTCGTGGGACCCCTACACCGGGGAGCTGTTTTTT.